The present entry profiles one TCR beta chain with its context. The CDR3 covers 14 residues. Trimming pared 2 bases from V and 5 bases from J, leaving 12 bases between. Germline V lookup: CDR1 MNHEY, CDR2 SVGAGI. TCRdb recomputed calls from the PCR reads with MiXCR, one row per CDR3 protein. The data contain over 15,000 distinct CDR3 sequences, less than 70% of them singletons. The record originates from a study of vaccination and CD4 T cells after COVID-19. Material: CD4+ T cells from blood, obtained after SARS-CoV-2 vaccination. The source of this sequence is a human donor who had recovered from COVID-19. This chain links TRBV6-5 with TRBJ2-5; D remains ambiguous. CDR3: CASSYQSRRETQYF. The CDR3 nucleotides are TGTGCCAGCAGTTACCAGTCTAGGCGGGAGACCCAGTACTTC.